This is a list of T cell receptor beta chains from one sample in a study of T cells in Graves' hyperthyroidism and ophthalmopathy. TCRdb reprocessed the multiplex PCR reads with MiXCR, giving one entry per CDR3 protein. The table has 600,000 to 800,000 distinct CDR3 sequences, under 45% seen once. Sequences were obtained from blood. The receptors stem from a woman between 40 and 55 years old with Graves' hyperthyroidism. CDR3s include the opening cysteine and the closing phenylalanine or tryptophan. The order of the fields is clone size, D gene, J gene, V gene, CDR3 protein, CDR3 DNA. The D gene is left open where the match is weak. Clone size is stated in some rows and not others, as once, few, many or a class when expanded.

. | . | TRBJ2-1 | TRBV7-2 | CASSFWGGTGNEQFF | TGTGCCAGCAGCTTTTGGGGCGGGACCGGCAATGAGCAGTTCTTC
few | TRBD1 | TRBJ2-7 | TRBV28 | CASSPTGGWTYEQYF | TGTGCCAGCAGTCCGACAGGGGGCTGGACGTACGAGCAGTACTTC
many | . | TRBJ2-7 | TRBV20-1 | CSANTIGDYEQYF | TGCAGTGCTAACACAATCGGGGATTACGAGCAGTACTTC
. | . | TRBJ2-2 | TRBV12-3/TRBV12-4 | CASSLGTGTGELFF | TGTGCCAGCAGCCTAGGGACGGGGACCGGGGAGCTGTTTTTT
. | . | TRBJ2-5 | TRBV5-4 | CASGRPLLEGTQYF | TGTGCCAGCGGTCGCCCATTATTGGAGGGGACCCAGTACTTC
. | . | TRBJ2-7 | TRBV29-1 | CSVVPPSGSGKGETYEQYF | TGCAGCGTTGTCCCCCCGTCCGGGTCAGGAAAGGGGGAGACCTACGAGCAGTACTTC
many | . | TRBJ1-5 | TRBV20-1 | CSAGPGQVSQPQHF | TGCAGTGCTGGACCGGGACAAGTCAGTCAGCCCCAGCATTTT
. | . | TRBJ1-5 | TRBV4-1 | CASSQDAGGAVGNNQPQHF | TGCGCCAGCAGCCAAGATGCGGGTGGGGCCGTTGGGAACAATCAGCCCCAGCATTTT
. | TRBD1 | TRBJ2-7 | TRBV12-3/TRBV12-4 | CASSPTGPSSYEQYF | TGTGCCAGCAGTCCGACAGGGCCGAGCTCCTACGAGCAGTACTTC
. | . | TRBJ2-2 | TRBV7-9 | CASSSSDWIDTGELFF | TGTGCCAGCAGCTCCTCGGATTGGATCGACACCGGGGAGCTGTTTTTT
. | . | TRBJ2-3 | TRBV7-9 | CASSLLTYSSTDTQYF | TGTGCCAGCAGCTTACTGACATACTCTAGCACAGATACGCAGTATTTT
. | TRBD1 | TRBJ1-2 | TRBV12-3/TRBV12-4 | CASSYRGLSTF | TGTGCCAGCAGCTACAGGGGGCTTAGCACCTTC
. | . | TRBJ2-2 | TRBV25-1 | CASSARGSGELFF | TGTGCCAGCAGCGCAAGAGGATCCGGGGAGCTGTTTTTT
. | . | TRBJ1-5 | TRBV28 | CASSFGQQNQPQHF | TGTGCCAGCAGTTTTGGGCAGCAAAATCAGCCCCAGCATTTT
. | TRBD1 | TRBJ2-5 | TRBV19 | CASQPGQGEETQYF | TGTGCCAGCCAGCCGGGACAGGGCGAAGAGACCCAGTACTTC
many | . | TRBJ1-2 | TRBV20-1 | CSAQGTLNYGYTF | TGCAGTGCCCAGGGGACACTAAACTATGGCTACACCTTC
few | TRBD2 | TRBJ2-2 | TRBV29-1 | CSILAGVGTGELFF | TGCAGCATATTAGCGGGAGTGGGCACCGGGGAGCTGTTTTTT
. | . | TRBJ2-7 | TRBV29-1 | CSVEEQGGNEQYF | TGCAGCGTTGAAGAACAGGGAGGAAACGAGCAGTACTTC
. | . | TRBJ2-2 | TRBV5-1 | CASSSPGLQNTGELFF | TGCGCCAGCAGCTCCCCGGGACTCCAAAACACCGGGGAGCTGTTTTTT
. | TRBD2 | TRBJ2-3 | TRBV29-1 | CSVIAGGTDTQYF | TGCAGCGTTATAGCGGGGGGCACAGATACGCAGTATTTT
many | . | TRBJ1-2 | TRBV12-3/TRBV12-4 | CASSLKQGYGYTF | TGTGCCAGCAGTTTAAAACAGGGCTATGGCTACACCTTC
. | . | TRBJ1-1 | TRBV19 | CASNPRGQVIEAFF | TGTGCCAGTAACCCCAGAGGGCAAGTAATAGAAGCTTTCTTT
. | . | TRBJ2-7 | TRBV7-9 | CASSLQQGSDEQYF | TGTGCCAGCAGCTTACAACAGGGTTCAGACGAGCAGTACTTC
. | . | TRBJ1-5 | TRBV7-2 | CASSSYIQKPQHF | TGTGCCAGCAGCTCCTATATACAGAAGCCCCAGCATTTT
. | . | TRBJ2-7 | TRBV18 | CASSTTSIRHEQYF | TGTGCCAGCTCAACTACCAGCATCCGGCACGAGCAGTACTTC
few | . | TRBJ1-2 | TRBV7-7 | CASSHGYTF | TGTGCTAGCAGTCACGGGTACACCTTC
few | . | TRBJ1-5 | TRBV10-3 | CASGRVNSNQPQHF | TGTGCCTCCGGGCGGGTCAATAGCAATCAGCCCCAGCATTTT
. | . | TRBJ1-2 | TRBV19 | CASVGAGVSPHYGYTF | TGTGCCAGTGTGGGCGCAGGGGTCTCGCCTCACTATGGCTACACCTTC
. | TRBD1 | TRBJ2-5 | TRBV12-3/TRBV12-4 | CASLRGQGETQYF | TGTGCCAGCTTGAGGGGGCAGGGGGAGACCCAGTACTTC
few | . | TRBJ1-4 | TRBV29-1 | CSVGPEANEKLFF | TGCAGCGTTGGGCCTGAAGCTAATGAAAAACTGTTTTTT
many | TRBD1 | TRBJ2-7 | TRBV9 | CASSVEAGGGTYEQYF | TGTGCCAGCAGCGTAGAAGCAGGGGGCGGCACCTACGAGCAGTACTTC
. | TRBD1 | TRBJ2-7 | TRBV6-6 | CASTSGQGYSYEQYF | TGTGCCAGCACCTCGGGACAGGGTTACTCTTACGAGCAGTACTTC